These 21 T cell receptor beta chains share one sample of origin, sequenced in a study of blood T cell repertoires in COVID-19. Sequencing was performed with immunoSEQ multiplex PCR; in TCRdb, only in-frame clones are kept and a portion is missing. The sample holds around 200,000 clones, roughly 85% seen once. Sequenced sample: peripheral blood. All receptors derive from a human donor with active or convalescent COVID-19. The donor label of this sample is uncertain.

J is TRBJ2-2 and V is TRBV14; D is possibly TRBD1 (6 bases). CDR3 length: 14 residues. Germline V CDR1 and CDR2: SGHDN, FVKESK. V dropped 5 bases and J dropped 6 bases, with 13 bases sitting between them. CDR3 protein: CASSSIRGAGELFF. For the CDR3, the DNA is TGTGCCAGCAGCAGTATCAGGGGCGCCGGGGAGCTGTTTTTT.

The V call is TRBV25-1, the J call TRBJ1-4, with TRBD1 matching over 11 bases. With 2 bases clipped from V and 5 bases from J, the junction kept 7 bases outside the gene matches. Germline assignment: CDR1 MGHDK and CDR2 SYGVNS. This CDR3 region has 17 residues. The CDR3 DNA follows: TGTGCCAGCAGTGAAAGCCGAGGGGACAGGGGGAATGAAAAACTGTTTTTT. It yields the protein CASSESRGDRGNEKLFF.

This sequence joins TRBV11-1 and TRBJ2-4; D is perhaps TRBD2 (6 bases). This CDR3 spans 15 amino acids. The V end lost 1 base, the J end lost 4 bases, and 11 bases lay between the germline ends. In germline, CDR1 is SGHAT, CDR2 FQDESV (reference sequence). The CDR3 sequence is CASSLDFGLKNIQYF. The CDR3 DNA sequence: TGTGCCAGCAGCTTAGATTTTGGACTAAAAAACATTCAGTACTTC.

CDR3 sequence reads: CASSSTRGQPQHF. The CDR3 region has the DNA TGTGCCAGCAGCTCTACCCGGGGACAGCCCCAGCATTTT. The gene calls are TRBV7-2 and TRBJ1-5; the D is unclear. The CDR3 covers 13 residues. V lost 4 bases and J 7 bases, leaving 11 bases between the germline ends. CDR1 and CDR2 from the germline V gene are SGHTA and FQGNSA.

The chain joins TRBV6-5 to TRBJ2-2, with 9 positions matching TRBD2. Germline V gene lookup returns CDR1 MNHEY and CDR2 SVGAGI. The CDR3 extends over 16 amino acids. Trimming removed 2 bases from V and 5 bases from J; junction bases left unmatched: 6. The DNA of the CDR3 is TGTGCCAGCAGTTACAGAGCGGGGGGTGGTACCGGGGAGCTGTTTTTT. Protein sequence: CASSYRAGGGTGELFF.

This clone was observed a single time. The chain combines TRBV28 with TRBJ2-1, with 10 nucleotides matching TRBD2. The germline V gene encodes CDR1 MDHEN and CDR2 SYDVKM. The length of the CDR3 is 16 residues. The V and J ends lost 1 base and 9 bases, in that order; junction bases with no gene match: 9. CDR3 loop: CASSLSSGGPQGEQFF. CDR3 DNA sequence: TGTGCCAGCAGTTTATCTAGCGGGGGACCACAGGGTGAGCAGTTCTTC.

This clone showed up just once. The chain employs TRBV10-3 and TRBJ2-1, with D possibly being TRBD2 (6 bases). This CDR3 comprises 13 residues. CDR1 and CDR2 (germline): ENHRY, SYGVKD. The germline V and J ends were trimmed by 5 bases and 2 bases, with 7 bases remaining between them. The DNA of the CDR3 is TGTGCCATCAGTCTAGCGCCCTACAATGAGCAGTTCTTC. Its translation is CAISLAPYNEQFF.

This clone came up once. CDR3 sequence reads: CASSYALDSYTEAFF. DNA of the CDR3: TGTGCCAGCAGTTACGCCCTGGACAGCTACACTGAAGCTTTCTTT. The genes are TRBV6-5 and TRBJ1-1, with D possibly matching TRBD1 (6 bases). V was trimmed by 2 bases and J by 3 bases, leaving 13 bases between them. Germline-derived CDR1 and CDR2 are MNHEY and SVGAGI. The CDR3 runs 15 residues.

This chain links TRBV18 with TRBJ2-7; D is perhaps TRBD2 (6 bases). This CDR3 region has 16 residues. In germline, CDR1 is KGHSH, CDR2 LQKENI. V shed 6 bases and J shed 2 bases, with 20 bases lying between them. The CDR3 DNA sequence: TGTGCCAGCTCCCCCTTAAGCTCTTTAGCGGCCTACGAGCAGTACTTC. Its translation: CASSPLSSLAAYEQYF.

The chain uses TRBV7-2 and TRBJ2-3; TRBD2 is a possible D gene (5 bases). Germline V CDR1 and CDR2: SGHTA, FQGNSA. This CDR3 region has 14 residues. Deletions cut 5 bases from V and 4 bases from J, with 13 bases between. The CDR3 loop is CASSPGHGADTQYF. In nucleotides, the CDR3 is TGTGCCAGCAGCCCCGGTCACGGGGCAGATACGCAGTATTTT.

The chain has TRBV9 and TRBJ2-7, with TRBD1 as a possible D gene (7 bases). Germline V gives CDR1 SGDLS, CDR2 YYNGEE. The V end was cut by 2 bases, the J end by 8 bases, with 11 bases between. The CDR3 totals 12 residues. This CDR3 reads CASSVAGQQQYF. Written as DNA, the CDR3 is TGTGCCAGCAGCGTGGCGGGACAGCAGCAGTACTTC.

The CDR3 DNA sequence: TGCGCCAGCAGCCCAACAGAGGGCAGAAACACCATATATTTT. Its protein product is CASSPTEGRNTIYF. V gene TRBV4-1 combines with J gene TRBJ1-3; unclear D gene. V gave up 4 bases and J gave up 5 bases, with 12 bases separating them. The germline V gene has CDR1 MGHRA and CDR2 YSYEKL. This CDR3 spans 14 amino acids.

Note on this clone: Other DNA variants within this sample encode the same CDR3. The CDR3 DNA sequence: TGTGCCAGCAGCCAACCTTACAATGAGCAGTTCTTC. It codes for CASSQPYNEQFF. J is TRBJ2-1 and V is TRBV3-1 (or the pseudogene TRBV3-2); D is uncertain. The CDR3 is 12 residues long. CDR1 is LGHDT, CDR2 YNNKEL, per germline (reference sequence). Deletions cut 2 bases from V and 4 bases from J, with 3 bases between.

V usage is TRBV7-3 and J usage is TRBJ2-7, with a tentative D call TRBD2 (5 bases). The germline V and J ends were trimmed by 5 bases and 5 bases, with 13 bases remaining between them. Germline V lookup: CDR1 SGHTA, CDR2 FQGTGA. The CDR3 totals 13 residues. CDR3 residues: CASSLSSLHEQYF. The CDR3 DNA follows: TGTGCCAGCAGCCTATCTAGCTTACACGAGCAGTACTTC.

This clone was observed a handful of times. The chain couples TRBV29-1 to TRBJ1-1; TRBD1 might be the D (6 bases). This CDR3 is 13 amino acids long. V lost 8 bases to trimming and J lost 4 bases, with 17 bases between them. Germline assignment: CDR1 SQVTM and CDR2 ANQGSEA. CDR3 DNA sequence: TGCAGCACTCATTACAGGGACCCCACTGAAGCTTTCTTT. This sequence encodes CSTHYRDPTEAFF.

V usage is TRBV29-1 and J usage is TRBJ2-5; TRBD2 is a possible D gene (6 bases). The CDR3 length is 15 residues. Germline CDR1 is SQVTM and CDR2 is ANQGSEA. With 6 bases removed from V and 2 bases from J, the gap between germline ends came to 19 bases. The CDR3 coding sequence is TGCAGCGTACCTTTCCGGGGGAGTCGGCAAGAGACCCAGTACTTC. This sequence encodes CSVPFRGSRQETQYF.

The J gene is TRBJ1-1, the V gene TRBV12-3 or TRBV12-4, with D unresolved. Trimming shortened V by 7 bases and J by 0 bases, and 3 bases separated the two germline ends. This CDR3 spans 11 amino acids. The chain's CDR3 is CASTLNTEAFF. Here the CDR3 DNA reads TGTGCCAGCACCTTGAACACTGAAGCTTTCTTT.

This chain links TRBV7-2 with TRBJ2-3, with D unresolved. Germline V CDR1 and CDR2: SGHTA, FQGNSA. This CDR3 spans 14 amino acids. Trimming removed 1 base from V and 4 bases from J, with 9 bases in between. The CDR3 spells CASSLVSRADTQYF. The CDR3 bases are TGTGCCAGCAGCTTAGTTAGCCGGGCAGATACGCAGTATTTT.

This sequence joins TRBV29-1 and TRBJ1-5; tentatively, D is TRBD1 (5 bases). CDR3 size: 13 residues. The germline V gene encodes CDR1 SQVTM and CDR2 ANQGSEA. V was clipped by 2 bases and J by 3 bases, with 8 bases between them. Here the CDR3 DNA reads TGCAGCGTTGAACAGGGTCACAATCAGCCCCAGCATTTT. It is translated as CSVEQGHNQPQHF.

The V gene is TRBV3-1 (or the pseudogene TRBV3-2), the J gene TRBJ2-1; 12 bases map to TRBD2. This CDR3 has 15 amino acids. Germline V gene lookup returns CDR1 LGHDT and CDR2 YNNKEL (reference sequence). V lost 0 bases, J lost 12 bases, and 6 bases stayed unmatched. CDR3 protein: CASSQELAGGYGQFF. The CDR3 DNA is TGTGCCAGCAGCCAAGAACTAGCGGGAGGATATGGGCAGTTCTTC.

This clone was seen only a few times. The chain recombines TRBV9 with TRBJ1-1; D gene ambiguous. Trimming took off 0 bases at V and 3 bases at J, with 6 bases between the two ends. The CDR3 length is 13 residues. Germline V gives CDR1 SGDLS, CDR2 YYNGEE. CDR3 bases: TGTGCCAGCAGCGTAGGAGGGTACACTGAAGCTTTCTTT. Translating it yields CASSVGGYTEAFF.